This TCR beta chain was found in a study of blood T cell repertoires in COVID-19. In this sample, this clone turned up once. Measured with immunoSEQ multiplex PCR; TCRdb has only the in-frame clones, and not every one. The sample holds just over 60,000 clones, 70% to 80% seen once. Germline V CDR1 and CDR2: SEHNR, FQNEAQ (reference sequence). CDR3 length equals 18 residues. The trim removed 6 bases at V and 0 bases at J, leaving 7 bases unmatched. The receptor's source is a man aged 55 to 70 with acute or convalescent COVID-19. The rearrangement links TRBV7-9 to TRBJ2-1; 14 nucleotides line up with TRBD2. The sample taken for sequencing was peripheral blood. The CDR3, as DNA: TGTGCCAGCAGGCCCTCCGGGACTAGCGGGAGCTCCTACAATGAGCAGTTCTTC. It codes for CASRPSGTSGSSYNEQFF. Combining the CDR3 with reference TRBV7-9 and TRBJ2-1 gives the whole variable domain DTGVSQNPRHKITKRGQNVTFRCDPISEHNRLYWYRQTLGQGPEFLTYFQNEAQLEKSRLLSDRFSAERPKGSFSTLEIQRTEQGDSAMYLCASRPSGTSGSSYNEQFFGPGTRLTVL.